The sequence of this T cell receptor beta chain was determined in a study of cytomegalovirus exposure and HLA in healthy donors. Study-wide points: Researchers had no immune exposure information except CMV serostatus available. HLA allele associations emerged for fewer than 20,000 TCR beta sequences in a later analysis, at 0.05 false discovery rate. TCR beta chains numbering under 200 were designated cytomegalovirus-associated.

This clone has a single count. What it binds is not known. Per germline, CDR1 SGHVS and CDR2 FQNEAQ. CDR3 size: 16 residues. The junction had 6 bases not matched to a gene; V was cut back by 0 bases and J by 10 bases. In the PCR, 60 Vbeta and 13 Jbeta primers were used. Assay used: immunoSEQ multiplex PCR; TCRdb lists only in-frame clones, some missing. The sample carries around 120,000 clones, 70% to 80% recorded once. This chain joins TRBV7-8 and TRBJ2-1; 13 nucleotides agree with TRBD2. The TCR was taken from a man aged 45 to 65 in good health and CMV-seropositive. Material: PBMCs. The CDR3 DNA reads TGTGCCAGCAGCTTAGCGTCCGGGACTAGCGGGGACGAGCAGTTCTTC. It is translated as CASSLASGTSGDEQFF.